This T cell receptor beta chain was found in a study of PD-1 blockade in classical Hodgkin lymphoma. The CDR3 covers 11 residues. The germline gives CDR1 MRHNA, CDR2 SNTAGT. Trimming pared 5 bases from V and 7 bases from J, leaving 8 bases between. Only in-frame clones appear in the TCRdb table, and some are missing; sequencing was by immunoSEQ multiplex PCR. The sample lists tens of thousands of clones, just over 90% seen once, with roughly 8% in the top ten. Time point specified: cycle 4 day 1 (C4D1), after less than 7 weeks of nivolumab. Each and every patient relapsed after autologous stem cell transplantation, and patients got differing brentuximab vedotin exposure.

The sample consisted of peripheral blood mononuclear cells (PBMCs), taken before the fourth cycle of nivolumab. This clonotype originated in a human donor with classical Hodgkin lymphoma. The rearrangement joins TRBV6-4 to TRBJ1-2; D ambiguous. For the CDR3, the DNA is TGTGCCAGCAGTAAAGAAGGTGGCTACACCTTC. It yields the protein CASSKEGGYTF.